This T cell receptor (beta chain) appears in the sequencing data of a study of T cell responses to AZD1222 COVID-19 vaccine. V shed 4 bases, J shed 1 base, and the junction held 4 bases outside the gene matches. The CDR3 consists of 15 residues. Germline V gene sequence: CDR1 KGHSH, CDR2 LQKENI. Some clones are missing from TCRdb's copy, which holds only in-frame ones; the method was immunoSEQ multiplex PCR. The data contain some 140,000 clones, roughly 90% of them singletons. The sample here was peripheral blood, taken on day 0 of AZD1222 vaccination. This clonotype originated in an adult in good health. V usage is TRBV18 and J usage is TRBJ1-5; 7 positions agree with TRBD1. The CDR3 loop reads CASSRQGASNQPQHF. The CDR3 DNA reads as TGTGCCAGCTCACGACAGGGAGCGAGCAATCAGCCCCAGCATTTT.